This record concerns one T cell receptor beta chain sequence. This CDR3 comprises 17 residues. The V gene end was trimmed by 5 bases and the J gene end by 1 base; junction bases not matched to a gene: 12. Germline V lookup: CDR1 LGHNA, CDR2 YNFKEQ. The primer mix had 60 Vbeta and 13 Jbeta primers. The repertoire was sequenced with immunoSEQ multiplex PCR; TCRdb's copy has only in-frame clones and lacks some. The sample records around 130,000 clones, more than 60% being singletons. This entry belongs to a study of cytomegalovirus exposure and HLA in healthy donors. The sequence was collected from a woman aged 40 to 49 in good health and CMV-seronegative. The gene calls are TRBV4-2 and TRBJ1-1; 8 nucleotides line up with TRBD1. The sequenced material came from PBMCs. This chain's CDR3 is CASSSGQGAWENTEAFF. The CDR3 nucleotides are TGTGCCAGCAGCTCAGGGCAGGGGGCTTGGGAGAACACTGAAGCTTTCTTT.